The 22 T cell receptor beta chains listed next were all sequenced from one sample in a study of breast tumors, draining lymph nodes, adjacent tissues. Via MiXCR, TCRdb re-called the multiplex PCR reads, giving one row per CDR3 protein. The sample includes more than 200,000 distinct CDR3 sequences, approximately 31% seen only once; the top ten take more than 1.3%. Breast cancer patients provided tissue from their axillary draining lymph nodes. Source material: axillary lymph node tissue. The receptors stem from a female donor with breast cancer. Some clones in this sample may be carry-over from other donors' samples.

This clonotype was counted ten times or more. The genes are TRBV12-3 or TRBV12-4 and TRBJ2-2, with D tentatively TRBD1 or TRBD2 (5 bases each). CDR3 size: 12 residues. V lost 10 bases to trimming and J lost 3 bases, with 9 bases between them. The CDR3 loop reads CANRGDTGELFF. CDR3 in DNA: TGTGCCAACCGAGGGGACACCGGGGAGCTGTTTTTT.

The sample holds many counts of this clonotype. This chain uses TRBV20-1 with TRBJ2-1, with a tentative D call TRBD2 (6 bases). V lost 1 base, J lost 6 bases, and 13 bases lay in between. Germline values: CDR1 DFQATT, CDR2 SNEGSKA (reference sequence). This CDR3 is built from 14 residues. CDR3 coding DNA: TGCAGTGCTAGAGCGCGGGGTCTTCTCAATGAGCAGTTCTTC. Translating it yields CSARARGLLNEQFF.

Remarks on this clonotype: A clone one base away is much larger, so this may be a read error. The chain has TRBV6-1 and TRBJ2-7; D not certain. The CDR3 runs to 12 residues. Deletions cut 8 bases from V and 3 bases from J, with 11 bases between. Germline CDR1 and CDR2: MNHNS and SASEGT. In DNA form, the CDR3 reads TGTGCCAGCTTATCCCATCACTACGAGCAGTACTTC. Protein sequence: CASLSHHYEQYF.

This clonotype was detected many times. The chain employs TRBV24-1 and TRBJ1-2; the match to TRBD1 covers 9 bases. Looked up from germline, CDR1 is KGHDR and CDR2 is SFDVKD. With 4 bases clipped from V and 3 bases from J, the junction kept 2 bases outside the gene matches. The CDR3 spans 14 residues. In nucleotides, the CDR3 is TGTGCCACCAGTGACCGGACAGGGGACTATGGCTACACCTTC. The encoded protein is CATSDRTGDYGYTF.

This clonotype was recorded many times. The chain carries TRBV2 and TRBJ2-5; possibly TRBD1 or TRBD2 for D (5 bases each). The CDR3 is made up of 14 amino acids. Trimming took 4 bases from V and 5 from J, leaving 14 bases between them. Germline V gives CDR1 SNHLY, CDR2 FYNNEI. The CDR3 sequence: CASSGVKGDETQYF. CDR3 nucleotide sequence: TGTGCCAGCAGTGGAGTGAAAGGGGACGAGACCCAGTACTTC.

With respect to this clonotype: A much larger clonotype is one base distant, so this may be a read error. The chain employs TRBV5-5 and TRBJ2-1; a weak D match, TRBD2 (6 bases). The CDR3 runs 15 residues. V lost 4 bases, J lost 9 bases, and 20 bases lay in between. CDR1 is SGHKS and CDR2 is YYEKEE in the germline V gene (reference sequence). This chain's CDR3 is CASSDATTGSPEQFF. The CDR3, as DNA: TGTGCCAGCAGCGACGCCACTACCGGGAGCCCTGAGCAGTTCTTC.

The chain recombines TRBV7-9 with TRBJ1-5; possibly TRBD1 for D (5 bases). CDR1 and CDR2 from the germline V gene are SEHNR and FQNEAQ (reference sequence). The CDR3 runs to 13 residues. V was trimmed by 0 bases and J by 7 bases, leaving 7 bases between them. CDR3 DNA sequence: TGTGCCAGCAGCTTAGCGCGGGGGCAGCCCCAGCATTTT. Amino acids: CASSLARGQPQHF. Full variable domain (outside the CDR3, taken from reference TRBV7-9 and TRBJ1-5): DTGVSQNPRHKITKRGQNVTFRCDPISEHNRLYWYRQTLGQGPEFLTYFQNEAQLEKSRLLSDRFSAERPKGSFSTLEIQRTEQGDSAMYLCASSLARGQPQHFGDGTRLSIL.

This clonotype was counted ten times or more. This chain connects TRBV11-2 to TRBJ2-1, with a possible D match to TRBD1 (6 bases). There are 13 residues in the CDR3. Per germline, CDR1 SGHAT and CDR2 FQNNGV. The V end lost 0 bases, the J end lost 14 bases, and 14 bases lay between the germline ends. The CDR3 sequence: CASSLDRGSPKFF. CDR3 nucleotide sequence: TGTGCCAGCAGCTTAGACAGGGGCAGCCCGAAGTTCTTC.

This clonotype was seen many times. Here the CDR3 DNA reads TGTGCCAGCAGTTCTTTAGCGGGAGTCTCCGGGGAGCAGTTCTTC. Protein sequence: CASSSLAGVSGEQFF. The chain combines TRBV6-2 or TRBV6-3 with TRBJ2-1; 9 positions agree with TRBD2. The germline V gene has CDR1 MNHEY and CDR2 SVGEGT. The CDR3 extends over 15 amino acids. Unmatched junction bases numbered 11, after V lost 4 bases and J lost 10 bases.

Concerning this clonotype: A much more abundant neighbour one base away suggests this may be a read error. CDR3 residues: CASGLEGWYEQYF. The CDR3 DNA is TGTGCCAGCGGACTAGAGGGTTGGTACGAGCAGTACTTC. The chain is built from TRBV27 and TRBJ2-7, with 7 bases lining up with TRBD2. Looked up from germline, CDR1 is MNHEY and CDR2 is SMNVEV (reference sequence). The CDR3 spans 13 residues. V lost 8 bases and J lost 4; bases outside the gene matches: 8.

The chain couples TRBV18 to TRBJ2-1, with D possibly being TRBD1 (6 bases). Germline V gives CDR1 KGHSH, CDR2 LQKENI. CDR3 size: 15 residues. Deletions cut 6 bases from V and 5 bases from J, with 17 bases between. For the CDR3, the DNA is TGTGCCAGCTCGCTTGGGAAAAGGGGGAACAATGAGCAGTTCTTC. It yields the protein CASSLGKRGNNEQFF. The whole variable domain, filled in from reference TRBV18 and TRBJ2-1, reads NAGVMQNPRHLVRRRGQEARLRCSPMKGHSHVYWYRQLPEEGLKFMVYLQKENIIDESGMPKERFSAEFPKEGPSILRIQQVVRGDSAAYFCASSLGKRGNNEQFFGPGTRLTVL.

As for this clonotype: This may stem from a read error, because a much larger clone lies one nucleotide away. The chain recombines TRBV12-3 or TRBV12-4 with TRBJ2-3; D perhaps matches TRBD1 (5 bases). The CDR3 spans 15 residues. The germline V and J ends were trimmed by 6 bases and 1 base, with 14 bases remaining between them. CDR3 DNA: TGTGCCAGCAGCGACCAGGGATTGGGCACAGATACGCAGTATTTT. Its translation is CASSDQGLGTDTQYF.

A note on this clonotype: The CDR3 carries no conserved terminal phenylalanine or tryptophan, so it likely arises from a read error. The gene calls are TRBV19 and TRBJ2-2; 7 nucleotides align to TRBD1. CDR3 length: 15 residues. Germline-derived CDR1 and CDR2 are LNHDA and SQIVND (reference sequence). The CDR3 DNA follows: TGTGCCGGTAGTATAGAACCAACAGGGGCCGGGGAGCTGTTTTCT. As protein: CAGSIEPTGAGELFS.

In this sample, this clonotype turned up many times. The chain uses TRBV9 and TRBJ1-6; maybe TRBD1 (5 bases). The CDR3 totals 14 residues. The germline V and J ends were trimmed by 0 bases and 5 bases, with 6 bases remaining between them. The germline V gene has CDR1 SGDLS and CDR2 YYNGEE. In DNA, the CDR3 is TGTGCCAGCAGCGTAGTGGGGGATAATTCACCCCTCCACTTT. Translating gives CASSVVGDNSPLHF.

This clonotype was counted ten times or more. The chain is built from TRBV10-3 and TRBJ2-6, with 9 bases that match TRBD1. CDR3 length equals 20 residues. CDR1 and CDR2 (germline): ENHRY, SYGVKD. After removal of 4 bases from V and 0 bases from J, the junction contained 13 bases not matched to a gene. The CDR3 reads CAISGTGQGTTFSGANVLTF. The CDR3 nucleotides are TGTGCCATCAGTGGGACCGGACAGGGGACTACCTTCTCTGGGGCCAACGTCCTGACTTTC.

This clonotype has ten or more counts. The rearrangement joins TRBV7-6 to TRBJ2-3; D is perhaps TRBD1 (6 bases). The V end was cut by 5 bases, the J end by 0 bases, with 12 bases between. The germline CDR1 and CDR2 sequences are SGHVS and FNYEAQ. This CDR3 spans 15 amino acids. CDR3 bases: TGTGCCAGCAGCCCTCGGACAGTAAGCACAGATACGCAGTATTTT. It codes for CASSPRTVSTDTQYF.

This clonotype was detected many times. One end of the junction does not line up with germline, which may come from a read error. The chain uses TRBV3-1 and TRBJ2-3, with D possibly matching TRBD1 (6 bases). The CDR3 consists of 14 residues. The V gene's germline CDR1 is LGHDT and CDR2 YNNKEL (reference sequence). In DNA, the CDR3 is TGTGCCAGCCGCCAAACAGGGCGCACAGATACGCAGTATTTT. This sequence encodes CASRQTGRTDTQYF.

This clonotype came up many times. A much larger clone differs from this one at a single base, so this may be a read error. CDR3 DNA sequence: TGTGCCAGCAGTCACGGCAGTATAGGTTCACCCCTCCACTTT. Translation gives CASSHGSIGSPLHF. This sequence joins TRBV6-6 and TRBJ1-6; D not resolved. The V end lost 5 bases, the J end lost 9 bases, and 14 bases lay between the germline ends. Germline CDR1 and CDR2: MNHNY and SVGAGI (reference sequence). There are 14 residues in the CDR3.

CDR3 sequence (DNA): TGTGCCAGCAGCTTATTGGGACTAGCGGGGAGAGAGGACTATGGCTACACCTTC. Its translation: CASSLLGLAGREDYGYTF. J is TRBJ1-2 and V is TRBV7-8; D is perhaps TRBD1 (5 bases). The CDR3 spans 18 residues. Trimming removed 2 bases at V and 3 bases at J, with 22 bases between. CDR1 is SGHVS and CDR2 is FQNEAQ in the germline V gene.

This clonotype was observed a few times. One junction end disagrees with the germline gene, perhaps due to a read error. The J gene is TRBJ2-7, the V gene TRBV18; 11 bases line up with TRBD1. The CDR3 is 14 residues long. Per the germline V gene, CDR1 is KGHSH and CDR2 is LQKENI. The CDR3 DNA reads as TGTACCAGCTCGTCCGGGACAGGGGGCTACGAGCAGTACTTC. It specifies CTSSSGTGGYEQYF.

This rearrangement joins TRBV7-9 to TRBJ2-5, with a weak D call TRBD2 (7 bases). The V and J ends lost 6 bases and 5 bases respectively, with 16 bases between them. The CDR3 length is 14 residues. CDR1 and CDR2 from the germline V gene are SEHNR and FQNEAQ (reference sequence). The CDR3 coding sequence is TGTGCCAGCAGTCCGGGGGGCCCCGGGGAGACCCAGTACTTC. It specifies CASSPGGPGETQYF.

This clonotype was observed many times. The chain has TRBV11-3 and TRBJ2-6; TRBD1 matches at 10 bases. Germline CDR1 SGHNT, CDR2 YENEEA. This CDR3 comprises 19 residues. Unmatched junction bases numbered 6, after V lost 1 base and J lost 0 bases. For the CDR3, the DNA is TGTGCCAGCAGCTTAGGGGACAGGGGTTCCAACTCTGGGGCCAACGTCCTGACTTTC. This encodes CASSLGDRGSNSGANVLTF.